Each of the 5 T cell receptor beta chains below was sequenced from the same sample in a study of beta chain features in type 1 diabetes. Study-level points and caveats: Within each of all four CD4+ subsets, Type 1 diabetes patients had TCRB CDR3s that were moderately but significantly shorter.

TCRB transcripts that were expressed got sequenced, as all of the isolated RNA had been reverse transcribed. Sequencing used immunoSEQ multiplex PCR; TCRdb keeps in-frame clones, though not all of them. The table records 140,000 to 150,000 clones, around 13% of them present only once. These TCRs are of unknown antigen specificity. The sequenced sample consisted of central memory CD4+ T cells from blood. Every receptor here comes from a man aged 18 to 30 with type 1 diabetes.

The chain joins TRBV27 to TRBJ2-7; either TRBD1 or TRBD2 may supply D (6 bases each). This CDR3 comprises 16 residues. Trimming took 2 bases from V and 3 from J, leaving 17 bases between them. CDR1 and CDR2 from the germline V gene are MNHEY and SMNVEV (reference sequence). CDR3 protein: CASSLRGDPVLYEQYF. The CDR3 DNA reads TGTGCCAGCAGTTTAAGGGGGGATCCAGTGCTCTACGAGCAGTACTTC.

This clone has just a few counts. The chain is built from TRBV18 and TRBJ1-5, with 8 bases lining up with TRBD1. The trim removed 6 bases at V and 0 bases at J, leaving 7 bases unmatched. The germline CDR1 and CDR2 sequences are KGHSH and LQKENI. There are 16 residues in the CDR3. The CDR3 sequence is CASSRDRPYSNQPQHF. The DNA for the CDR3 is TGTGCCAGCTCGCGGGACAGGCCCTATAGCAATCAGCCCCAGCATTTT.

This clone was detected ten times or more. V and J are TRBV7-9 and TRBJ2-7, with no clear D. CDR1 and CDR2 from the germline V gene are SEHNR and FQNEAQ (reference sequence). Trimming removed 3 bases at V and 2 bases at J, with 11 bases between. CDR3 length: 14 residues. The CDR3 loop reads CASSLAHSAYEQYF. The DNA of the CDR3 is TGTGCCAGCAGCTTGGCCCACTCTGCCTACGAGCAGTACTTC.

The gene calls are TRBV12-5 and TRBJ2-5, with D tentatively TRBD1 (6 bases). The CDR3 runs 19 residues. Trimming removed 0 bases at V and 3 bases at J, with 23 bases between. Germline V gene data show CDR1 as LGHNT and CDR2 as FRNRAP. CDR3 coding DNA: TGTGCTAGTGGTTTGGTACCCGAATACTGGGGGCGGTCGGAAGAGACCCAGTACTTC. The encoded protein is CASGLVPEYWGRSEETQYF.

The chain is built from TRBV29-1 and TRBJ2-3; weak D call: TRBD2 (7 bases). This CDR3 spans 12 amino acids. Germline CDR1 and CDR2: SQVTM and ANQGSEA. V was pared by 8 bases and J by 11 bases, with 20 bases between. CDR3 in amino acids: CSFGGAGPGQYF. In DNA, the CDR3 is TGCAGCTTTGGGGGGGCCGGCCCTGGGCAGTATTTT.